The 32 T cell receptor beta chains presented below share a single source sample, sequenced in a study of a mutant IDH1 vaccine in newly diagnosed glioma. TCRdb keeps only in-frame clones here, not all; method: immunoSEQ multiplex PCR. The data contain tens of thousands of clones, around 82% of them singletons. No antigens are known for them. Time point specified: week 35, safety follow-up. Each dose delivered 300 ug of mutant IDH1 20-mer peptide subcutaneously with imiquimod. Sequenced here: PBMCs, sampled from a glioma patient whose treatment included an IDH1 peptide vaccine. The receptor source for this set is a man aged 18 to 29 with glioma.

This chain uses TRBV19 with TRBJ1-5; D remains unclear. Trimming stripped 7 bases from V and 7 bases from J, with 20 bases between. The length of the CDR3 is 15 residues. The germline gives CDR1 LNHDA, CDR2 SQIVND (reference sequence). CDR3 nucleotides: TGTGCCAGTAAGGTGTATGCCAGCCCCTGGCAGCCCCAGCATTTT. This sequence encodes CASKVYASPWQPQHF.

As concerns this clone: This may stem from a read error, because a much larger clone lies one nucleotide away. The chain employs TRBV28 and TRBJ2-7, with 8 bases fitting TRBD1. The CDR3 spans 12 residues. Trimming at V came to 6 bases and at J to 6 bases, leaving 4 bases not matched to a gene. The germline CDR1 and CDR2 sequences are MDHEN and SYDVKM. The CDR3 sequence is CASSHGQGEQYF. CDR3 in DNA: TGTGCCAGCAGCCACGGACAGGGCGAGCAGTACTTC.

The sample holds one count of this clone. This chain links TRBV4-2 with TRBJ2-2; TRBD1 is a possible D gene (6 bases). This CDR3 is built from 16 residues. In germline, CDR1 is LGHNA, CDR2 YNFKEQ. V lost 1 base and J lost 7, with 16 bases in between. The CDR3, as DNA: TGTGCCAGCAGCCAAGTACAGGTGGGGGCAAGCGGGGAGCTGTTTTTT. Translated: CASSQVQVGASGELFF.

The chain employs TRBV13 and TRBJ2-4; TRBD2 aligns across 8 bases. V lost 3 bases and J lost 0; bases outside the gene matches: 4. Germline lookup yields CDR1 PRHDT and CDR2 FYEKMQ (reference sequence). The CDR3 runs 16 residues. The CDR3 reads CASSFSGILAKNIQYF. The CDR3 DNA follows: TGTGCCAGCAGCTTTAGCGGGATACTAGCCAAAAACATTCAGTACTTC.

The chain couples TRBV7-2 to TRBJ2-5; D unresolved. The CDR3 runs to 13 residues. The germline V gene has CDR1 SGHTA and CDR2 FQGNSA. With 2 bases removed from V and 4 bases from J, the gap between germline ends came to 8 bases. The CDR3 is CASSLSPLETQYF. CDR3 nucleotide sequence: TGTGCCAGCAGCTTATCCCCATTAGAGACCCAGTACTTC.

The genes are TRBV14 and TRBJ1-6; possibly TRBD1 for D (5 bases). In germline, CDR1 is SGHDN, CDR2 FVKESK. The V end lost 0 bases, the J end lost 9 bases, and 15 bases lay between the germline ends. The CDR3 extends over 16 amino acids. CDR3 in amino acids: CASSQDRGQGISPLHF. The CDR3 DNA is TGTGCCAGCAGCCAAGATCGGGGTCAGGGCATTTCACCCCTCCACTTT.

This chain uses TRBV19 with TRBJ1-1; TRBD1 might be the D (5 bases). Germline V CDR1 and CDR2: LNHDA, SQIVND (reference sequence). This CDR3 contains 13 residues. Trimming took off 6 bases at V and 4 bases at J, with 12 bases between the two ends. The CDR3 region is CASRWGGGTEAFF. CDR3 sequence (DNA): TGTGCCAGTAGGTGGGGCGGGGGCACTGAAGCTTTCTTT.

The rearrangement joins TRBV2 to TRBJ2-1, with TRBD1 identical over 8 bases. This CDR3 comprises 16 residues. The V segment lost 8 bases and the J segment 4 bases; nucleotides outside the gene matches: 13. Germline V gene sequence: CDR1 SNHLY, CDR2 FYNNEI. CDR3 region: CASFRTRDRIYNEQFF. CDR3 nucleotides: TGTGCCAGCTTCCGGACAAGGGACAGGATTTACAATGAGCAGTTCTTC.

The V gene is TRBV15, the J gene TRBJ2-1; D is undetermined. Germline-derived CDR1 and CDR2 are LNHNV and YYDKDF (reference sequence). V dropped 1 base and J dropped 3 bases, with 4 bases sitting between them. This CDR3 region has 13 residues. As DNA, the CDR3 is TGTGCCACCAGCAGAGCGCTCTACAATGAGCAGTTCTTC. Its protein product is CATSRALYNEQFF.

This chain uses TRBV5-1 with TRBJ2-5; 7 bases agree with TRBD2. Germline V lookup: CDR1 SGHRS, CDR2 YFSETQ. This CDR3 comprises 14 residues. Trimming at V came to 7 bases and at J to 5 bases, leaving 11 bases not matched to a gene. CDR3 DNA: TGCGCCAGCGGGAGGGGCCGCAACGGGGAGACCCAGTACTTC. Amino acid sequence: CASGRGRNGETQYF.

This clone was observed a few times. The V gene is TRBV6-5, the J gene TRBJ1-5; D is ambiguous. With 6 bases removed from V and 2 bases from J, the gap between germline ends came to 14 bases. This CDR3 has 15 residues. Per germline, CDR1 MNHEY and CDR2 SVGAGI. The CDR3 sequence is CASRGRGRGNQPQHF. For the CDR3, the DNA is TGTGCCAGCAGGGGCCGTGGGAGAGGCAATCAGCCCCAGCATTTT.

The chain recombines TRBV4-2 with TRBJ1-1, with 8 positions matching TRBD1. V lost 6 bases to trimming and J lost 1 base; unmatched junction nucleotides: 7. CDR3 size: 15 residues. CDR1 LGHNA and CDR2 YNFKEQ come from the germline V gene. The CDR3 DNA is TGTGCCAGCAGGCGGAAGACAGGGGCGAACACTGAAGCTTTCTTT. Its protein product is CASRRKTGANTEAFF.

The CDR3 DNA is TGTGCCAGCTCACCACAGGTCTCTGAAGCTTTCTTT. This translates into CASSPQVSEAFF. The gene calls are TRBV18 and TRBJ1-1; D gene ambiguous. Germline assignment: CDR1 KGHSH and CDR2 LQKENI. V lost 1 base, J lost 6 bases, and 6 bases lay in between. The CDR3 loop spans 12 amino acids.

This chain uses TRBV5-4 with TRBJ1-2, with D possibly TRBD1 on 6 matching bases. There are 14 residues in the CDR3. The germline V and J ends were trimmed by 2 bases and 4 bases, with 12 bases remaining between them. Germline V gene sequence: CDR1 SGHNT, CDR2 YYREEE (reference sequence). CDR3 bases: TGTGCCAGCAGCTTCCCGACAGGCAGCTATGGCTACACCTTC. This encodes CASSFPTGSYGYTF.

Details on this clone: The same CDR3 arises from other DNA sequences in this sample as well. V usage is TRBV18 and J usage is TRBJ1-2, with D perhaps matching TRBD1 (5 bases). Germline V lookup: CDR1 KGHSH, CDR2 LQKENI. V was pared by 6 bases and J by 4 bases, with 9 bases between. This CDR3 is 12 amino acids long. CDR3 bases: TGTGCCAGCTCCCCGGGACGCTATGGCTACACCTTC. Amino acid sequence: CASSPGRYGYTF.

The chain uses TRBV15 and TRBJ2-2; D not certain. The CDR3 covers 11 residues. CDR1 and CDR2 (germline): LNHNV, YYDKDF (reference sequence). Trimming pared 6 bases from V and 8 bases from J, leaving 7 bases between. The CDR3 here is CATRGLGELFF. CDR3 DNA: TGTGCCACCAGGGGGTTGGGGGAGCTGTTTTTT.

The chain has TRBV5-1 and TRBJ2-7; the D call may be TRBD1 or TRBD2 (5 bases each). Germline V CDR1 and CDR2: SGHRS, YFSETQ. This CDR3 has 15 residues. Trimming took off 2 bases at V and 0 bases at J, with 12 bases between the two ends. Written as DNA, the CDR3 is TGCGCCAGCAGCTTCACCGGGACCCACTCCTACGAGCAGTACTTC. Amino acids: CASSFTGTHSYEQYF. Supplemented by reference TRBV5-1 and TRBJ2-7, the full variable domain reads KAGVTQTPRYLIKTRGQQVTLSCSPISGHRSVSWYQQTPGQGLQFLFEYFSETQRNKGNFPGRFSGRQFSNSRSEMNVSTLELGDSALYLCASSFTGTHSYEQYFGPGTRLTVT.

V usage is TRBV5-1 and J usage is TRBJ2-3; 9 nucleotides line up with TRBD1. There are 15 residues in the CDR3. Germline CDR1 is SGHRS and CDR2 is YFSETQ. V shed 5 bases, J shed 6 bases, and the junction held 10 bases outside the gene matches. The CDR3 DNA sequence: TGCGCCAGCAGGTTCCGGGACAGGGCTTGGGATACGCAGTATTTT. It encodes CASRFRDRAWDTQYF.

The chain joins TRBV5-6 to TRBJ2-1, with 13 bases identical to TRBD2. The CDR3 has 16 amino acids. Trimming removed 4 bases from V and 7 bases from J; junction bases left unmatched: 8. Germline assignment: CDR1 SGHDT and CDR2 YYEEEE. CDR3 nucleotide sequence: TGTGCCAGCAGCCTTAGGACTAGCGGGGGCTTGAATGAGCAGTTCTTC. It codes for CASSLRTSGGLNEQFF.

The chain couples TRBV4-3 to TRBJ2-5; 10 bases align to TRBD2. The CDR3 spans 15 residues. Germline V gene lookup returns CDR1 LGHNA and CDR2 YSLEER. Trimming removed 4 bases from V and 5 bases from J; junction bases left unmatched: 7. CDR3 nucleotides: TGCGCCAGCAGCCTTACTAGCGGGGTACTGGAGACCCAGTACTTC. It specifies CASSLTSGVLETQYF.

CDR3: CASSLFSSYNEQFF. The CDR3 DNA is TGTGCCAGCAGCTTATTTAGTTCCTACAATGAGCAGTTCTTC. The chain combines TRBV13 with TRBJ2-1; D not resolved. Germline V gene data show CDR1 as PRHDT and CDR2 as FYEKMQ (reference sequence). Trimming cost V 2 bases and J 1 base, with 6 bases left between them. The CDR3 has 14 amino acids.

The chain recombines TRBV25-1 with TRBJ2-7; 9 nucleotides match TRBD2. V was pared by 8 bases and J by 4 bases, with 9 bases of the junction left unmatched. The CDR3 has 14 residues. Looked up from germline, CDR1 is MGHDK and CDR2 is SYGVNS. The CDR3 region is CASAEEREVYEQYF. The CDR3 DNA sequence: TGTGCCAGCGCAGAGGAGCGGGAGGTGTACGAGCAGTACTTC.

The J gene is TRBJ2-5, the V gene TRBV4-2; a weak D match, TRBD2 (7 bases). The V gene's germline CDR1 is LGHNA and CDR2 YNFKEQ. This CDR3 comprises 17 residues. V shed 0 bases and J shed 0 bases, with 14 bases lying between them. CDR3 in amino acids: CASSQDPGGLHQETQYF. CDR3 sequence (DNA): TGTGCCAGCAGCCAAGACCCGGGGGGCCTGCACCAAGAGACCCAGTACTTC.

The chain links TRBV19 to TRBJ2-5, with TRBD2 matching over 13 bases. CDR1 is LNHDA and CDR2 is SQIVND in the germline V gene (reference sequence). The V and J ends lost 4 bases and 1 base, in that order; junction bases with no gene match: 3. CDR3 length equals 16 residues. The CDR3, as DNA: TGTGCCAGTAGTAAACTAGCGGGAGGGCCCCAAGAGACCCAGTACTTC. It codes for CASSKLAGGPQETQYF.

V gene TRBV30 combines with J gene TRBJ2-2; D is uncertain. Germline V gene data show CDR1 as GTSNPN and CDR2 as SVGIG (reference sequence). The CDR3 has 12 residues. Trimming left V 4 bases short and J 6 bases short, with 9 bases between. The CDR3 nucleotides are TGTGCCTGGACCTACAGCCCCGGGGAGCTGTTTTTT. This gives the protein CAWTYSPGELFF.

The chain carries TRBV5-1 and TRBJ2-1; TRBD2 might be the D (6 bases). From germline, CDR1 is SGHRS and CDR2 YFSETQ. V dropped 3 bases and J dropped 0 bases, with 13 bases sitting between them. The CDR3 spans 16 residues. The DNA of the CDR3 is TGCGCCAGCAGCTCGTTGGGAGGTAGCTCCTACAATGAGCAGTTCTTC. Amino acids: CASSSLGGSSYNEQFF. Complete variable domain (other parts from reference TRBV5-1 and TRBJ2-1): KAGVTQTPRYLIKTRGQQVTLSCSPISGHRSVSWYQQTPGQGLQFLFEYFSETQRNKGNFPGRFSGRQFSNSRSEMNVSTLELGDSALYLCASSSLGGSSYNEQFFGPGTRLTVL.

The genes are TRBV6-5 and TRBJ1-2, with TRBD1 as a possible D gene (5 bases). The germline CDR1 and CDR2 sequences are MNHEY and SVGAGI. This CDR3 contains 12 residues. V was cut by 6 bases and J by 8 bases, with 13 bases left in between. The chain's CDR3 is CASSDDSGGYTF. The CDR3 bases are TGTGCCAGCAGCGACGACAGTGGCGGCTACACCTTC.

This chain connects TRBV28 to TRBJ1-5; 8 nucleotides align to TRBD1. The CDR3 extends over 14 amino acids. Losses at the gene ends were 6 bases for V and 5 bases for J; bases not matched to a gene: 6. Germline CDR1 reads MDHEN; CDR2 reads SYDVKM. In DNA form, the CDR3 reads TGTGCCAGCAGCCTCGACAGGGGTGATCAGCCCCAGCATTTT. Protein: CASSLDRGDQPQHF.

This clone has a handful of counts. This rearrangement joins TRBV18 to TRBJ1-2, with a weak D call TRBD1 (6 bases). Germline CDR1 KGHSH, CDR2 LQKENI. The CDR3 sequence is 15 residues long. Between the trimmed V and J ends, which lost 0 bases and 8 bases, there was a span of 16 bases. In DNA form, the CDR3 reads TGTGCCAGCTCACCACCATTCGGGGGGGCTCGGGGCTACACCTTC. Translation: CASSPPFGGARGYTF.

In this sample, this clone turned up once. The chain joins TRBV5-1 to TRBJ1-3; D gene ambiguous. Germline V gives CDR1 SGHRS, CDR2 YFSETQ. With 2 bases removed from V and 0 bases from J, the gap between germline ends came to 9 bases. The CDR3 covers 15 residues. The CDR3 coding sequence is TGCGCCAGCAGCTTAAACTCCCACTCTGGAAACACCATATATTTT. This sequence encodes CASSLNSHSGNTIYF.

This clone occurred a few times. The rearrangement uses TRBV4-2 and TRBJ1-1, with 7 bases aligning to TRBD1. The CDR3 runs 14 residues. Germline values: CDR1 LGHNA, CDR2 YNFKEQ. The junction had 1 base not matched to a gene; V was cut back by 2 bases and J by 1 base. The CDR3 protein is CASSQRQGNTEAFF. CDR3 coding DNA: TGTGCCAGCAGCCAACGACAGGGGAACACTGAAGCTTTCTTT.

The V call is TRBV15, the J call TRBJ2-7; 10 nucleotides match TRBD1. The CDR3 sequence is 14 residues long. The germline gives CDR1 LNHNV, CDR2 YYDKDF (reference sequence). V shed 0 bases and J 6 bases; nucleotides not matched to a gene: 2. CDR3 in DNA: TGTGCCACCAGCAGAGATCGGACAGGGGGCGAGCAGTACTTC. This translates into CATSRDRTGGEQYF.